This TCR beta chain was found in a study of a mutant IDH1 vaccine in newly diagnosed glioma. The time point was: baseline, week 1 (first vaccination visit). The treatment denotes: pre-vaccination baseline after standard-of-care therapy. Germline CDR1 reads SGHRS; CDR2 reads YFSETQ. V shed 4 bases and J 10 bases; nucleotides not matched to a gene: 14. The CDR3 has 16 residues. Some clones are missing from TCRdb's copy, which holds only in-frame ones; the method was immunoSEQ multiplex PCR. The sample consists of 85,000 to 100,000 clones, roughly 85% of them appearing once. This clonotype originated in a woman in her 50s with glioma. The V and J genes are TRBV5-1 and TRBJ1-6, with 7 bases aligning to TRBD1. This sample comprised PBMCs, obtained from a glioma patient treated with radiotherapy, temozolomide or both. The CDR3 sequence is CASSPRTQGIFSPLHF. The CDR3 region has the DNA TGCGCCAGCAGCCCTAGGACACAGGGGATTTTCTCACCCCTCCACTTT.